This TCR beta chain was retrieved from a study of T cells in Graves' hyperthyroidism and ophthalmopathy. Points from the study as a whole: Most expanded thyroid clonotypes above 0.001 also appeared in blood. Classification by a 13 V-J model distinguished ophthalmopathy from stable hyperthyroidism.

The investigators amplified TCR beta CDR3 regions from RNA transcripts. TCR CDR3 regions were first amplified by RT-PCR with HTBI primers. One entry per CDR3 protein results from TCRdb running MiXCR on the multiplex PCR reads. The sample consists of approximately 640,000 distinct CDR3 sequences, about 45% of them appearing once. Points on this clonotype: The target antigen is unknown.

Trimming took off 8 bases at V and 7 bases at J, with 15 bases between the two ends. This CDR3 comprises 13 residues. The germline V gene encodes CDR1 SGHVS and CDR2 FQNEAQ. The J gene is TRBJ1-5, the V gene TRBV7-8, with D uncertain. The sequenced material came from peripheral blood or thyroid tissue (not recorded which). The clonotype originates from an adult man with Graves' disease, either hyperthyroidism or ophthalmopathy (not recorded which). The CDR3 sequence: CASSHQEDQPQHF. CDR3 in DNA: TGTGCCAGCTCACATCAGGAGGACCAGCCCCAGCATTTT.